Included here is one T cell receptor beta chain sequence, with context. The data are from a study of PD-1 blockade in classical Hodgkin lymphoma. Germline CDR1 is SQVTM and CDR2 is ANQGSEA. The CDR3 runs to 16 residues. Trimming took 6 bases from V and 0 from J; bases not matched to a gene: 11. Every patient experienced relapse after autologous stem cell transplantation, and brentuximab vedotin exposure varied. Data came from immunoSEQ multiplex PCR; TCRdb stores just in-frame clones and leaves some out. The sample lists 46,000 or so clones, 88% occurring once. V gene TRBV29-1 combines with J gene TRBJ2-3; 8 nucleotides align to TRBD1. The sample consisted of peripheral blood mononuclear cells (PBMCs), taken at baseline. The TCR was taken from a human donor with classical Hodgkin lymphoma. The CDR3 nucleotides read TGCAGCGTCTATGCCTTGGACAGGGTTAGCACAGATACGCAGTATTTT. It yields the protein CSVYALDRVSTDTQYF.